What follows are 5 T cell receptor beta chains derived from one specimen sequenced in a study of blood T cells in healthy people across ages. Next came a second PCR, run for about 7 to 12 cycles, which used a sample-barcoded 5' primer along with a J-beta primer mix. Each CDR3 protein gets one entry after TCRdb re-called the 5' RACE reads with MiXCR. The data show approximately 810,000 distinct CDR3 sequences, with about 28% seen just once and 17% held by the top ten. The sample consisted of blood. The receptors here all came from a woman over 75 in good health.

This clonotype was picked up many times. This chain links TRBV7-2 with TRBJ1-2, with D tentatively TRBD1 (6 bases). The CDR3 spans 14 residues. The V end lost 2 bases, the J end lost 7 bases, and 14 bases lay between the germline ends. Germline values: CDR1 SGHTA, CDR2 FQGNSA. The CDR3: CASSLIGGAAGYTF. CDR3 in DNA: TGTGCCAGCAGCTTAATTGGGGGCGCGGCTGGCTACACCTTC.

This clonotype was recorded many times. This chain uses TRBV20-1 with TRBJ2-1; TRBD2 agrees at 8 bases. The CDR3 is made up of 16 amino acids. Per germline, CDR1 DFQATT and CDR2 SNEGSKA (reference sequence). The ends lost 1 base at V and 5 bases at J; junction bases unmatched: 10. The CDR3 is CSARVLAGGLDNEQFF. The CDR3 DNA is TGCAGTGCTAGAGTTTTGGCGGGGGGACTCGACAATGAGCAGTTCTTC.

This clonotype was counted a few times. J is TRBJ1-2 and V is TRBV28, with D perhaps TRBD1 (6 bases). V lost 4 bases and J lost 8, with 20 bases in between. This CDR3 region has 15 residues. The germline gives CDR1 MDHEN, CDR2 SYDVKM. The CDR3 DNA reads TGTGCCAGCAGTTCCCCTCCGGGACAACAGACGGGCTACACCTTC. Encoded protein: CASSSPPGQQTGYTF.

This clonotype was seen only a few times. The chain couples TRBV9 to TRBJ2-6, with D unclear. This CDR3 is built from 17 residues. V was clipped by 0 bases and J by 0 bases, with 10 bases between them. Germline V gene sequence: CDR1 SGDLS, CDR2 YYNGEE. The CDR3 is CASSVGMTPSGANVLTF. DNA for the CDR3: TGTGCCAGCAGCGTAGGAATGACCCCCTCTGGGGCCAACGTCCTGACTTTC. The full variable domain, in which reference TRBV9 and TRBJ2-6 provide the parts outside the CDR3, is DSGVTQTPKHLITATGQRVTLRCSPRSGDLSVYWYQQSLDQGLQFLIQYYNGEERAKGNILERFSAQQFPDLHSELNLSSLELGDSALYFCASSVGMTPSGANVLTFGAGSRLTVL.

This clonotype was observed a handful of times. The chain employs TRBV5-5 and TRBJ1-3, with a tentative D call TRBD1 (5 bases). This CDR3 contains 17 residues. Germline CDR1 is SGHKS and CDR2 is YYEKEE (reference sequence). V was pared by 0 bases and J by 0 bases, with 13 bases between. CDR3 nucleotide sequence: TGTGCCAGCAGCTTGGAAGGGACGCAGTTCTCTGGAAACACCATATATTTT. It encodes CASSLEGTQFSGNTIYF.